This T cell receptor beta chain was documented in a study of early T cells in non-severe SARS-CoV-2 infection. As for the study in general: Bulk RNA from unsorted whole blood was sequenced; chains were unpaired. Findings and limits, study-wide: In VDJdb matching, anti-spike CD8 responses were favored while private and CD4 specificities went missing.

Regarding this clonotype: What it recognizes is unknown.

Unique molecular identifiers (one per individual cDNA molecule) were attached. Via MiXCR, TCRdb re-called the 5' RACE reads, giving one row per CDR3 protein. The sample carries roughly 40,000 distinct CDR3 sequences, roughly 6% recorded once. Sequencing input: whole blood. This clonotype originated in an adult who was a healthcare worker with PCR-confirmed SARS-CoV-2 infection or an uninfected control (not recorded which).

In DNA, the CDR3 is TGTGCCAGCACCTTTAGCAATGTCCACGAGCAGTACTTC. It codes for CASTFSNVHEQYF. V and J are TRBV7-9 and TRBJ2-7; D is unclear. Germline values: CDR1 SEHNR, CDR2 FQNEAQ (reference sequence). V lost 7 bases to trimming and J lost 5 bases, with 15 bases between them. There are 13 residues in the CDR3.